The source of this T cell receptor (beta chain) is a study of beta chain features in type 1 diabetes. Isolated RNA was reverse transcribed in full, so expressed TCRB transcripts were sequenced. Generated by immunoSEQ multiplex PCR, the TCRdb table keeps only in-frame clones and is missing some. The sample has 450,000 to 550,000 clones; about 30% are singletons. Every participating donor gave one draw, a heparinised blood sample averaging about 100 mL. Study-wide results and caveats: The naive, central memory and Treg TCRB repertoires looked more alike in patients than they did in healthy donors.

Per germline, CDR1 SNHLY and CDR2 FYNNEI. The CDR3 consists of 12 residues. Of note for this clone: Its antigen is as yet unknown. The junction shows a germline mismatch at one end, possibly a read error.

The source of this sequence is a man in his late teens or twenties in good health. This chain links TRBV2 with TRBJ1-5; D call uncertain. The specimen sequenced was naive CD4+ T cells from blood. CDR3 nucleotide sequence: TGTGCCAGCAGTGAAGCGCTTCAGACCCAGCATTTT. Residues: CASSEALQTQHF.